These 7 T cell receptor beta chains originate from one sample sequenced in a study of T-cell reconstitution after alpha-beta-depleted transplantation in children. TCRbeta library construction was performed incorporating unique molecular identifiers. MiXCR, applied by TCRdb to the PCR reads, yields one record per CDR3 protein. The sample includes about 580,000 distinct CDR3 sequences, roughly 23% seen only once; the top ten take less than 15%. The input for sequencing was PBMCs, mostly from graft donor cells, taken 360 days after TCRalphabeta/CD19-depleted stem cell transplant. The receptors shown here come from a boy under two years old who had a stem cell transplant for acute myeloid leukemia, so the T cells may come from the graft donor.

CDR3 DNA: TGTGCCAGCAGTTACTCCTCTCAAGGCGAGCAGTACTTC. Amino acids: CASSYSSQGEQYF. The V and J genes are TRBV6-2 or TRBV6-3 and TRBJ2-7; D gene ambiguous. Trimming left V 0 bases short and J 6 bases short, with 9 bases between. Germline loops: CDR1 MNHEY, CDR2 SVGEGT. CDR3 size: 13 residues.

The gene calls are TRBV12-3 or TRBV12-4 and TRBJ1-4; D might be TRBD1 (6 bases). V was trimmed by 5 bases and J by 7 bases, leaving 17 bases between them. The CDR3 covers 15 residues. The CDR3 DNA reads as TGTGCCAGCAGTACCCGACAGGAAAGGGGTGAAAAACTGTTTTTT. It is translated as CASSTRQERGEKLFF.

This clonotype was detected once. The chain joins TRBV5-1 to TRBJ2-5, with 13 nucleotides matching TRBD2. Germline loops: CDR1 SGHRS, CDR2 YFSETQ. Trimming took 2 bases from V and 4 from J; bases not matched to a gene: 8. This CDR3 is built from 17 residues. The DNA of the CDR3 is TGCGCCAGCAGCTTCCTGCAACTAGCGGGGGGGAGAGAGACCCAGTACTTC. It yields the protein CASSFLQLAGGRETQYF.

The table lists this clonotype with many counts. This rearrangement joins TRBV29-1 to TRBJ2-1; TRBD2 agrees at 8 bases. J lost 5 bases, V lost 6 bases, and 15 bases had no gene match. The CDR3 spans 16 residues. Looked up from germline, CDR1 is SQVTM and CDR2 is ANQGSEA. This chain's CDR3 is CSVGRGVVRSNNEQFF. CDR3 DNA sequence: TGCAGCGTCGGGAGGGGAGTCGTGAGGTCAAACAATGAGCAGTTCTTC.

The chain combines TRBV6-5 with TRBJ1-6, with no clear D. V lost 0 bases and J 11 bases, leaving 17 bases between the germline ends. The CDR3 sequence is 16 residues long. Germline loops: CDR1 MNHEY, CDR2 SVGAGI. In DNA form, the CDR3 reads TGTGCCAGCAGTTACTCGAATGTTGGAGGAGCAACACCCCTCCACTTT. Translation: CASSYSNVGGATPLHF.

The rearrangement uses TRBV12-3 or TRBV12-4 and TRBJ2-1; the match to TRBD2 covers 8 bases. The V and J ends lost 2 bases and 5 bases, in that order; junction bases with no gene match: 8. There are 16 residues in the CDR3. The DNA of the CDR3 is TGTGCCAGCAGTTTACCCCGGGGGGGGGCAGACAATGAGCAGTTCTTC. Amino acids: CASSLPRGGADNEQFF.

This clonotype came up many times. The J gene is TRBJ2-1, the V gene TRBV29-1, with 9 bases lining up with TRBD1. The CDR3 length is 14 residues. Per germline, CDR1 SQVTM and CDR2 ANQGSEA. V gave up 1 base and J gave up 5 bases; unmatched junction bases: 3. CDR3 loop: CSVEGDREDNEQFF. The CDR3 DNA reads TGCAGCGTTGAAGGGGACAGGGAGGACAATGAGCAGTTCTTC.